The 9 T cell receptor beta chains below were found in one sample sequenced in a study of cytomegalovirus exposure and HLA in healthy donors. PCR used 60 Vbeta primers and 13 Jbeta primers. Profiling relied on immunoSEQ multiplex PCR, and the TCRdb table lists in-frame clones only, not all of them. The repertoire holds roughly 84,000 clones, with around 81% as singletons. The sequenced material came from PBMCs. All receptors come from a male donor in good health and CMV-seropositive.

This clone was detected a few times. The rearrangement uses TRBV28 and TRBJ1-1; D uncertain. The CDR3 contains 14 residues. The ends were cut back, 5 bases at V and 3 bases at J, with 13 bases in the middle. Germline V gene lookup returns CDR1 MDHEN and CDR2 SYDVKM. In nucleotides, the CDR3 is TGTGCCAGCAGTCTCCTCCCACTGCACACTGAAGCTTTCTTT. Protein: CASSLLPLHTEAFF.

This chain links TRBV11-1 with TRBJ2-7; TRBD2 aligns across 7 bases. Germline V CDR1 and CDR2: SGHAT, FQDESV (reference sequence). The CDR3 has 16 amino acids. Trimming removed 5 bases from V and 3 bases from J; junction bases left unmatched: 13. DNA of the CDR3: TGTGCCAGCAGCGCTCAGAGACGGGGAGGGGACTACGAGCAGTACTTC. Protein product: CASSAQRRGGDYEQYF.

The chain recombines TRBV7-8 with TRBJ2-2; 12 nucleotides match TRBD2. V dropped 5 bases and J dropped 6; count of bases not matched to a gene: 7. The CDR3 has 16 amino acids. Germline V gene lookup returns CDR1 SGHVS and CDR2 FQNEAQ. The CDR3, as DNA: TGTGCCAGCAGCGCCGCTAGCGGGGGGGCCCCCGGGGAGCTGTTTTTT. Translated: CASSAASGGAPGELFF.

The V and J genes are TRBV7-2 and TRBJ2-5, with 9 bases that match TRBD2. The CDR3 runs 17 residues. Per germline, CDR1 SGHTA and CDR2 FQGNSA. V dropped 4 bases and J dropped 7; count of bases not matched to a gene: 16. This CDR3 is CASSSLGIAGAYGTQYF. The CDR3 DNA is TGTGCCAGCAGCTCGTTGGGGATAGCGGGGGCCTACGGGACCCAGTACTTC.

The chain links TRBV7-8 to TRBJ2-5, with D possibly TRBD1 on 6 matching bases. This CDR3 contains 14 residues. Germline V gene data show CDR1 as SGHVS and CDR2 as FQNEAQ. The V end lost 3 bases, the J end lost 2 bases, and 10 bases lay between the germline ends. As DNA, the CDR3 is TGTGCCAGCAGCTTCGACAGGCAGCAAGAGACCCAGTACTTC. The encoded protein is CASSFDRQQETQYF.

This rearrangement joins TRBV7-9 to TRBJ2-7; 8 bases agree with TRBD1. The trim removed 5 bases at V and 3 bases at J, leaving 12 bases unmatched. The CDR3 length is 16 residues. Germline assignment: CDR1 SEHNR and CDR2 FQNEAQ (reference sequence). The CDR3 DNA sequence: TGTGCCAGCAGCCCGAAGACCGGACAGGGTTACTACGAGCAGTACTTC. Encoded protein: CASSPKTGQGYYEQYF.

The chain employs TRBV7-7 and TRBJ2-5, with 8 nucleotides matching TRBD2. J was trimmed by 2 bases and V by 5 bases; bases with no gene match: 4. Germline CDR1 SSHAT, CDR2 FNYEAQ (reference sequence). This CDR3 region has 14 residues. CDR3 in amino acids: CASSLLADQETQYF. The CDR3 coding sequence is TGTGCCAGCAGCCTACTAGCGGATCAAGAGACCCAGTACTTC.

The DNA for the CDR3 is TGTGCCTGGAGTGCGGGTGTGGATGAAAAACTGTTTTTT. It specifies CAWSAGVDEKLFF. V usage is TRBV30 and J usage is TRBJ1-4; D unclear. The CDR3 is made up of 13 amino acids. Germline CDR1 is GTSNPN and CDR2 is SVGIG (reference sequence). Trimming shortened V by 1 base and J by 6 bases, and 9 bases separated the two germline ends.

The chain joins TRBV5-1 to TRBJ2-3; 9 nucleotides line up with TRBD2. V was clipped by 0 bases and J by 1 base; unmatched bases: 3. This CDR3 is 16 amino acids long. Looked up from germline, CDR1 is SGHRS and CDR2 is YFSETQ. CDR3 coding DNA: TGCGCCAGCAGCTTGGTGCGGGGGGGAGGCACAGATACGCAGTATTTT. Encoded protein: CASSLVRGGGTDTQYF.